This TCR beta chain was sequenced during a study of blood T cell repertoires in COVID-19 (dated by TCRdb to about 2020). Background on the whole study: Collaborator samples came from the United States, Italy and Spain and covered acute and convalescent phases of COVID-19. The sample metadata nearly always contained a de-identified subject ID, COVID-19 status, age in years and sex. The repertoires were released in a freely available public database meant as a resource for research on the immune response to SARS-CoV-2. The samples were drawn from two sources: the first 160 participants of the ongoing ImmuneRACE study, and over 950 subjects contributed by 6 global collaborators. The dataset comprised deeply sampled blood TCRbeta repertoires from subjects exposed to, actively infected with, or recovered from COVID-19. The material from the prospective study consisted of cDNA or gDNA derived from T cells, B-cell-depleted T cells, or PBMCs. HLA class I and class II types, where available, came from metadata supplied by the sample provider rather than from assay-based typing.

Participants in the prospective study were aged roughly 18 to 89 years, lived in 24 United States geographic areas, and enrolled through a virtual design. Cohort assignment in the prospective study relied on participant-reported clinical history from a screening survey and a study questionnaire. Recovered participants in ImmuneRACE Cohort 3 were defined as having two consecutive negative NP/OP PCR tests, clearance from a healthcare professional, or resolution of symptoms. Each participant in the prospective study had whole blood, serum and a nasopharyngeal or oropharyngeal swab collected by mobile phlebotomists. Prospective study participants could optionally give additional blood draws and questionnaires over a 2-month period. Blood samples from the prospective study were shipped frozen or at room temperature prior to DNA extraction. Notes on this clone: The clone's antigen remains unknown. Per-base quality was not reported, and no clone a single base away is much larger than it.

TCRbeta CDR3 regions were amplified from genomic DNA by means of the immunoSEQ Assay, a bias-controlled multiplex PCR. On the authors' methods: The number of nucleated cells in each sample was estimated by amplification of reference gene primers within the assay. To quantify the absolute abundance of each unique TCRbeta CDR3 rearrangement, sequence reads were collapsed and filtered. For each sample, productive Simpson clonality was calculated by taking the square root of Simpson's diversity index across productive rearrangements. Held by TCRdb, this immuneACCESS table contains in-frame sequences only and omits some clones. Under half of the omission traces to an unresolved V gene where checked; the cause of the rest is unknown. D and trimming come from the DNA, and the V and J calls and clone size come from that table. The sample table records more than 300,000 clones; 70% to 90% of these occur just once. Around 5.9% of the sample lies in the top ten.

The study at large found these results: Clinical and demographic metadata were provided uncurated, with the amount varying by source and participant.

The CDR3 measures 15 amino acids from cysteine to phenylalanine. CDR3 DNA only is kept here, 45 bases in frame from base 1. Trimming leaves V shorter by 3 bases and J shorter by 1 base, with the junction holding 3 bases beyond the gene matches. Reading the germline V gene gives CDR1 SGHDT and CDR2 YYEEEE. This receptor was obtained from a woman aged 25 to 45 who had recovered from COVID-19. Source material: PBMCs or T cells enriched from blood (not recorded which). The chain is encoded by TRBV5-6 joined to TRBJ2-3; TRBD1 lines up with 9 middle nucleotides. The nucleotides are TGTGCCAGCAGCTCGGGGACAGGGCGCACAGATACGCAGTATTTT. Its translation reads: CASSSGTGRTDTQYF.